The T cell receptor (beta chain) described here comes from a study of T cells in Graves' hyperthyroidism and ophthalmopathy. This clonotype was observed a few times. RNA transcripts gave rise to amplified TCR beta CDR3 regions. HTBI primers were used for first-round RT-PCR of the TCR CDR3. MiXCR, applied by TCRdb to the multiplex PCR reads, yields one record per CDR3 protein. The sample has around 240,000 distinct CDR3 sequences; less than 15% are singletons. The CDR3 has 22 residues. Unmatched junction bases numbered 24, after V lost 4 bases and J lost 1 base. The germline gives CDR1 LNHDA, CDR2 SQIVND (reference sequence).

The sequencing input was blood. The TCR comes from a woman aged 40 to 50 with Graves' hyperthyroidism that later progressed to Graves' ophthalmopathy. The J gene is TRBJ2-2, the V gene TRBV19, with TRBD2 matching over 7 bases. This CDR3 is CASSRAPKFPGLRMGNTGELFF. CDR3 DNA sequence: TGTGCCAGTAGTAGGGCCCCGAAGTTTCCGGGACTAAGAATGGGGAACACCGGGGAGCTGTTTTTT.